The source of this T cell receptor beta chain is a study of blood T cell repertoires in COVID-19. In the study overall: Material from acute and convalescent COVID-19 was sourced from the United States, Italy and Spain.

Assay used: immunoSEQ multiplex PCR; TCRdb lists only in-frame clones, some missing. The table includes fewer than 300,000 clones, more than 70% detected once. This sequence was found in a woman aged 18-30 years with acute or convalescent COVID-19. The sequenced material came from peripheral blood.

The CDR3 is CASSRQDSTDTQYF. In DNA, the CDR3 is TGCGCCAGCAGCCGTCAAGACTCTACAGATACGCAGTATTTT. The V call is TRBV5-1, the J call TRBJ2-3; no firm D call. Germline-derived CDR1 and CDR2 are SGHRS and YFSETQ. V was shortened by 4 bases and J by 3 bases, with 12 bases between the two germline ends. The CDR3 has 14 residues.